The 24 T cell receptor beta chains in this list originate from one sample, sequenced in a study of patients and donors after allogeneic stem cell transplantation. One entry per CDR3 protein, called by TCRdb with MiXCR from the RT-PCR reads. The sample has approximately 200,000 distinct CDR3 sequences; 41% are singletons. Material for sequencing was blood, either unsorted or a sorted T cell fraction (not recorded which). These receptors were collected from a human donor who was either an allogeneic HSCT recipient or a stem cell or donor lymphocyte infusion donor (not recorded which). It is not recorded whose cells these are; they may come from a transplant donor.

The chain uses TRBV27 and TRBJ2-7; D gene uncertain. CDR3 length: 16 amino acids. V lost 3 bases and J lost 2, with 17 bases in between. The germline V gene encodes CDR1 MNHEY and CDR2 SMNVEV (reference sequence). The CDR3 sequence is CASSFLPPSRPYEQYF. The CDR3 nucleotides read TGTGCCAGCAGTTTCCTCCCCCCGAGCCGCCCCTACGAGCAGTACTTC.

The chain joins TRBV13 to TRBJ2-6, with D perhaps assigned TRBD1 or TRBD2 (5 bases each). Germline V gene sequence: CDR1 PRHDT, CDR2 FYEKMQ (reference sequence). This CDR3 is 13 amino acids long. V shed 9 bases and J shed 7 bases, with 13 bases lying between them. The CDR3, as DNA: TGTGCCAGTTTATCCGGGACCGCCAACGTCCTGACTTTC. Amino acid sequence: CASLSGTANVLTF. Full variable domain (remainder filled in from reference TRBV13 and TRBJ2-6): AAGVIQSPRHLIKEKRETATLKCYPIPRHDTVYWYQQGPGQDPQFLISFYEKMQSDKGSIPDRFSAQQFSDYHSELNMSSLELGDSALYFCASLSGTANVLTFGAGSRLTVL.

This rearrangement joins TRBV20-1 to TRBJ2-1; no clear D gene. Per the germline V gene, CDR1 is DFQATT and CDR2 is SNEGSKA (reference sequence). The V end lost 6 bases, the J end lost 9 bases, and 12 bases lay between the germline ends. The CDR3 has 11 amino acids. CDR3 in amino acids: CSARLVAEQFF. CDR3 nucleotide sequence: TGCAGTGCCAGGCTAGTAGCTGAGCAGTTCTTC.

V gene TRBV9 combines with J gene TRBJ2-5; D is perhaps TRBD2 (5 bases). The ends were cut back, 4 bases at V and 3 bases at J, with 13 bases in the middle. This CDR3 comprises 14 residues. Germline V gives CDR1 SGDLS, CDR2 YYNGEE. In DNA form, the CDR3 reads TGTGCCAGCAGCCAACCCACTAGGGAAGAGACCCAGTACTTC. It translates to CASSQPTREETQYF.

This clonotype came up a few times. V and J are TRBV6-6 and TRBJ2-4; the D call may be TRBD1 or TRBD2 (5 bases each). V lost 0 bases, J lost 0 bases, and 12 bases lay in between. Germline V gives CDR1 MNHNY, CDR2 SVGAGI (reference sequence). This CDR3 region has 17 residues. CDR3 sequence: CASSYSNRGLAKNIQYF. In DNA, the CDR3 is TGTGCCAGCAGTTACTCGAACCGGGGCTTAGCCAAAAACATTCAGTACTTC.

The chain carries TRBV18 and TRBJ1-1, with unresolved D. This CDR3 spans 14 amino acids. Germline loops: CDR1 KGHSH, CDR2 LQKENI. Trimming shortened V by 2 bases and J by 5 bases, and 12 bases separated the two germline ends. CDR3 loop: CASSPGQVRTEAFF. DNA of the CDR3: TGTGCCAGCTCACCAGGGCAGGTGAGGACTGAAGCTTTCTTT.

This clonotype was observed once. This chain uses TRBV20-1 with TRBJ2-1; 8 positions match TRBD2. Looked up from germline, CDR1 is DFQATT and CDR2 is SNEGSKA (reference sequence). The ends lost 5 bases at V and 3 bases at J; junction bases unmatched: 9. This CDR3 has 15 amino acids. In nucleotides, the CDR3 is TGCAGTGCTCCTCACGGGAGGGCGGGCTACAATGAGCAGTTCTTC. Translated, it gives CSAPHGRAGYNEQFF.

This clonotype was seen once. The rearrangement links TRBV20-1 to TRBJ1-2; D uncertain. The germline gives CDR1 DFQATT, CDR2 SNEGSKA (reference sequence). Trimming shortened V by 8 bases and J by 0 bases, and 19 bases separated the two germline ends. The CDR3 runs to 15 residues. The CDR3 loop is CSTLAFITTNYGYTF. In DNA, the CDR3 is TGCAGTACCCTAGCATTCATAACTACTAACTATGGCTACACCTTC.

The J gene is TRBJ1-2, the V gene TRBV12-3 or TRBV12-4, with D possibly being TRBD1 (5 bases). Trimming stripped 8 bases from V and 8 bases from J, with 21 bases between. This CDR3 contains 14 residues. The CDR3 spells CASGTGGAGKGYTF. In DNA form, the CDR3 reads TGTGCCAGCGGGACTGGGGGAGCAGGGAAGGGCTACACCTTC.

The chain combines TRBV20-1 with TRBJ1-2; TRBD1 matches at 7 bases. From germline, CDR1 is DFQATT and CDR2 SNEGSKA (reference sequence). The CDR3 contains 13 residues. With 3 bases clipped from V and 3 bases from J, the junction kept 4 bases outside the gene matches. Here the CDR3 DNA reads TGCAGTGCTAGGTCCCAGGGGGACTATGGCTACACCTTC. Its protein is CSARSQGDYGYTF.

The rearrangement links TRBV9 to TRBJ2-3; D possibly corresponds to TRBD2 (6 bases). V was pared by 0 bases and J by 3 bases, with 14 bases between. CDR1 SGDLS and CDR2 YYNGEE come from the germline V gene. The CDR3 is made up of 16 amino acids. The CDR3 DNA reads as TGTGCCAGCAGCGTAGCTGGCGGGATGGTTACAGATACGCAGTATTTT. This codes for CASSVAGGMVTDTQYF.

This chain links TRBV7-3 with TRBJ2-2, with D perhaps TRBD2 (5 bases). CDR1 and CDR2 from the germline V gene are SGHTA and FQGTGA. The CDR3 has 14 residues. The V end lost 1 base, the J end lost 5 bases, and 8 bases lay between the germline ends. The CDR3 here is CASSLRVATGELFF. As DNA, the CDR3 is TGTGCCAGCAGCTTAAGAGTAGCGACCGGGGAGCTGTTTTTT.

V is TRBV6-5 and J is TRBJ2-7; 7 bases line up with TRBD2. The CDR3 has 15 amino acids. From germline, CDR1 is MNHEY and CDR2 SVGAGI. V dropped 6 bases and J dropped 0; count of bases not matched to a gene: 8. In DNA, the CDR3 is TGTGCCAGCAGCGAAACTAGCGCGAGCTCCTACGAGCAGTACTTC. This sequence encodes CASSETSASSYEQYF.

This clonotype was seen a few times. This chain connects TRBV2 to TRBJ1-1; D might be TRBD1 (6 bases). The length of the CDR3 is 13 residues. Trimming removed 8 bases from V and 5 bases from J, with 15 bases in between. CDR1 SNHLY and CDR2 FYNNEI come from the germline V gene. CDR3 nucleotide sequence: TGTGCCAGCTTACAAGGGGGATGGACTGAAGCTTTCTTT. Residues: CASLQGGWTEAFF.

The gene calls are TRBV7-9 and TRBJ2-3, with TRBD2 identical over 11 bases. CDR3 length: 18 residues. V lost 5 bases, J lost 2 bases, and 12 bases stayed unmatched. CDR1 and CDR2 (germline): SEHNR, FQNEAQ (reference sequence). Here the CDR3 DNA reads TGTGCCAGCAGCACCTACCTCGGGACTAGCGGAAACACAGATACGCAGTATTTT. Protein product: CASSTYLGTSGNTDTQYF.

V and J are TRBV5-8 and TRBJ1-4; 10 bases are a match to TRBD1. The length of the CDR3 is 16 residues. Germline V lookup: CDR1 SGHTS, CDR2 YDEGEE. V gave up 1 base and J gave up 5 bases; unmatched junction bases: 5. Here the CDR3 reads CASSLPGDRGNEKLFF. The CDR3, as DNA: TGTGCCAGCAGCTTGCCAGGGGACAGGGGAAATGAAAAACTGTTTTTT.

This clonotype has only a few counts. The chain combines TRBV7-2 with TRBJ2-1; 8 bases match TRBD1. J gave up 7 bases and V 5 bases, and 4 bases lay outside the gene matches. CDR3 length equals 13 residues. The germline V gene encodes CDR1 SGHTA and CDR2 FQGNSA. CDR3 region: CASSKDRVNEQFF. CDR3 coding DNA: TGTGCCAGCAGCAAGGACAGGGTAAATGAGCAGTTCTTC.

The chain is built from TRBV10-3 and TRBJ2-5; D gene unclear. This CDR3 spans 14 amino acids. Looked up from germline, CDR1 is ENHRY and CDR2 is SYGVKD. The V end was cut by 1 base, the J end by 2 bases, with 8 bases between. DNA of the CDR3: TGTGCCATCAGTGAGTGGTCGGAGCAAGAGACCCAGTACTTC. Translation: CAISEWSEQETQYF.

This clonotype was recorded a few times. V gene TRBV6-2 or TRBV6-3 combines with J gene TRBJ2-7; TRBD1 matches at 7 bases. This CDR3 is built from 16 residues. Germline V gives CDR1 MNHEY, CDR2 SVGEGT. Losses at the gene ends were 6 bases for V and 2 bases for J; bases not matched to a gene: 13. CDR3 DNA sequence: TGTGCCAGCAGCCTATCAACACCCGGGACAGCCTACGAGCAGTACTTC. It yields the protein CASSLSTPGTAYEQYF.

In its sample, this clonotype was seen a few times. The chain's CDR3 is CASQGGQTSYNEQFF. The CDR3 DNA sequence: TGTGCCAGCCAAGGCGGGCAGACCTCCTACAATGAGCAGTTCTTC. The rearrangement joins TRBV25-1 to TRBJ2-1; weak D call: TRBD2 (5 bases). V was shortened by 8 bases and J by 0 bases, with 14 bases between the two germline ends. This CDR3 is built from 15 residues. Germline CDR1 reads MGHDK; CDR2 reads SYGVNS.

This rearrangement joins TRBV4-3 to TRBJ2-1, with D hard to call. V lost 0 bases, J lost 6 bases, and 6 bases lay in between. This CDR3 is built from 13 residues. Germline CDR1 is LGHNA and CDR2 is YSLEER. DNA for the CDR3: TGCGCCAGCAGCCAAGAATTGAGCAATGAGCAGTTCTTC. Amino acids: CASSQELSNEQFF.

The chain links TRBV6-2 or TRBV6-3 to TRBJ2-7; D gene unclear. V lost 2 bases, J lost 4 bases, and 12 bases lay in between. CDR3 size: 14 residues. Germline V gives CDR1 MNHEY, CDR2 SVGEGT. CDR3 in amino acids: CASSYKAGTYEQYF. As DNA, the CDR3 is TGTGCCAGCAGTTACAAGGCAGGAACGTACGAGCAGTACTTC.

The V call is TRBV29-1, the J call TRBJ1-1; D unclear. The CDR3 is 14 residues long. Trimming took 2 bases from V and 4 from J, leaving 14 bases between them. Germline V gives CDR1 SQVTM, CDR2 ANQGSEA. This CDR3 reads CSVETGVVTTEAFF. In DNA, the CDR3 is TGCAGCGTTGAAACCGGGGTTGTTACCACTGAAGCTTTCTTT.

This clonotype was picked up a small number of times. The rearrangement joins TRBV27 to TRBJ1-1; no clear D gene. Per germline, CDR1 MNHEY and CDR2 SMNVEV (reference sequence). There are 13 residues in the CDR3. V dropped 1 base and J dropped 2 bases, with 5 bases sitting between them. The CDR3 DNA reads TGTGCCAGCAGTTTATGGCCTAACACTGAAGCTTTCTTT. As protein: CASSLWPNTEAFF.